The subject of this entry is one T cell receptor beta chain. These data belong to a study of blood T cell repertoires in COVID-19. On the study more broadly: COVID-19 samples, acute and convalescent, were from the United States, Italy and Spain. The analysed material was cDNA or gDNA that came from T cells, B-cell-depleted T cells, or PBMCs.

The V and J ends lost 5 bases and 3 bases, in that order; junction bases with no gene match: 6. The CDR3 extends over 15 amino acids. The germline V gene has CDR1 LNHDA and CDR2 SQIVND (reference sequence). In the original analysis: The authors estimated nucleated cell counts from reference gene primer amplification. The repertoire was sequenced with immunoSEQ multiplex PCR; TCRdb's copy has only in-frame clones and lacks some. The V and J calls and clone size were taken over from that table, and D and trimming were inferred from the DNA. The top ten clones hold 13% to 15% of a sample with 150,000 or so clones, approximately 84% of them seen once.

The chain employs TRBV19 and TRBJ1-5; TRBD1 matches at 8 bases. The TCR sequence derives from a man between 18 and 29 years old with active or convalescent COVID-19. Sequencing was done on a sample of peripheral blood. CDR3 loop: CASSRTTGDNQPQHF. In nucleotides, the CDR3 is TGTGCCAGTAGTCGTACGACAGGGGACAATCAGCCCCAGCATTTT. Full variable domain (outside the CDR3, taken from reference TRBV19 and TRBJ1-5): DGGITQSPKYLFRKEGQNVTLSCEQNLNHDAMYWYRQDPGQGLRLIYYSQIVNDFQKGDIAEGYSVSREKKESFPLTVTSAQKNPTAFYLCASSRTTGDNQPQHFGDGTRLSIL.